Here is one T cell receptor beta chain with its context. Its matching antigen is unknown. This specimen comes from a study of cytomegalovirus exposure and HLA in healthy donors. Overall study: The approximately 120 validation repertoires used the same platform as the 650 to 750 first-cohort repertoires, a later analysis reported.

The CDR3 runs to 15 residues. Germline-derived CDR1 and CDR2 are MNHEY and SMNVEV (reference sequence). V lost 2 bases, J lost 2 bases, and 13 bases lay in between. The donors were in the approximately 120-subject validation cohort, distinct from the approximately 700-subject first cohort. The study, taken as a whole, reports: Subsequent analysis of the approximately 110 validation repertoires found a tendency for first-cohort TCR clusters to co-occur.

Measured with immunoSEQ multiplex PCR; TCRdb has only the in-frame clones, and not every one. The sample has some 120,000 clones; about nine tenths are singletons. The sequenced sample was PBMCs. The chain combines TRBV27 with TRBJ2-7; possible D gene TRBD2, 5 bases. The origin of this receptor is a man aged 30 to 45 in good health and CMV-seronegative. The CDR3 here is CASSLLRETPYEQYF. CDR3 in DNA: TGTGCCAGCAGTTTACTCCGGGAAACGCCCTACGAGCAGTACTTC.